These 8 T cell receptor beta chains came from one sample sequenced in a study of blood T cells in healthy people across ages. Sample-barcoded 5' priming and a J-beta primer mix drove a second PCR of 7 to 11 cycles. TCRdb redid the calling of the 5' RACE reads with MiXCR, one entry per CDR3 protein. Among some 710,000 distinct CDR3 sequences listed, 35% to 50% were seen once. The specimen was blood. The receptors stem from a man older than 75 in good health.

Only one count was recorded for this clonotype. The V call is TRBV5-6, the J call TRBJ2-5; D is undetermined. The CDR3 spans 15 residues. With 0 bases removed from V and 4 bases from J, the gap between germline ends came to 13 bases. Per germline, CDR1 SGHDT and CDR2 YYEEEE. The CDR3 is CASSLVGLGIETQYF. CDR3 coding DNA: TGTGCCAGCAGCTTGGTCGGCTTGGGGATAGAGACCCAGTACTTC. The full variable domain, in which reference TRBV5-6 and TRBJ2-5 provide the parts outside the CDR3, is DAGVTQSPTHLIKTRGQQVTLRCSPKSGHDTVSWYQQALGQGPQFIFQYYEEEERQRGNFPDRFSGHQFPNYSSELNVNALLLGDSALYLCASSLVGLGIETQYFGPGTRLLVL.

The chain is built from TRBV25-1 and TRBJ2-7; D remains unclear. The tail of the sequence fits TRBJ2-5 better, so the J call may be wrong. The CDR3 extends over 13 amino acids. Germline loops: CDR1 MGHDK, CDR2 SYGVNS. This CDR3 is CASSEHRRETQYF. CDR3 bases: TGTGCCAGCAGTGAACATAGACGGGAGACCCAGTACTTC.

This clonotype turned up a few times. J is TRBJ1-5 and V is TRBV6-2 or TRBV6-3; D perhaps matches TRBD1 (5 bases). Germline CDR1 reads MNHEY; CDR2 reads SVGEGT. This CDR3 comprises 15 residues. The ends were cut back, 6 bases at V and 2 bases at J, with 14 bases in the middle. This CDR3 reads CASRRPTGGNQPQHF. Written as DNA, the CDR3 is TGTGCCAGCAGACGCCCTACAGGAGGCAATCAGCCCCAGCATTTT.

The V and J genes are TRBV12-3 or TRBV12-4 and TRBJ1-1; TRBD1 is a possible D gene (6 bases). Trimming took off 3 bases at V and 0 bases at J, with 14 bases between the two ends. This CDR3 has 16 residues. CDR3 residues: CASSFAGQLMNTEAFF. CDR3 sequence (DNA): TGTGCCAGCAGTTTCGCCGGACAGCTAATGAACACTGAAGCTTTCTTT.

Note on this clonotype: A much larger clone lies one base from this, so it may be a read error. The CDR3 region has the DNA TGCAGTGCTAGGACCTTAGCGAGAGGGATCCAAGAGACCCAGTACTTC. Protein sequence: CSARTLARGIQETQYF. The chain couples TRBV20-1 to TRBJ2-5, with D perhaps TRBD2 (5 bases). The CDR3 runs to 16 residues. The germline V and J ends were trimmed by 3 bases and 1 base, with 18 bases remaining between them. The germline V gene has CDR1 DFQATT and CDR2 SNEGSKA (reference sequence).

V is TRBV10-3 and J is TRBJ2-5, with D possibly being TRBD1 (5 bases). This CDR3 spans 13 amino acids. V was clipped by 11 bases and J by 4 bases, with 17 bases between them. The germline CDR1 and CDR2 sequences are ENHRY and SYGVKD. The CDR3 loop is CASEQVLGETQYF. The CDR3 DNA reads TGTGCCTCTGAACAGGTACTTGGAGAGACCCAGTACTTC.

This clonotype showed up many times. The genes are TRBV5-8 and TRBJ2-1; no firm D call. This CDR3 region has 12 residues. Trimming stripped 4 bases from V and 10 bases from J, with 12 bases between. Germline loops: CDR1 SGHTS, CDR2 YDEGEE. The CDR3 DNA is TGTGCCAGCAGCCAGTGGGCGGTGGAGCAGTTCTTC. Amino acid sequence: CASSQWAVEQFF. Using reference TRBV5-8 and TRBJ2-1 for the parts outside the CDR3, the full variable domain is EAGVTQSPTHLIKTRGQQATLRCSPISGHTSVYWYQQALGLGLQFLLWYDEGEERNRGNFPPRFSGRQFPNYSSELNVNALELEDSALYLCASSQWAVEQFFGPGTRLTVL.

As for this clonotype: One end of the junction is discordant with germline, which a read error may explain. V usage is TRBV7-9 and J usage is TRBJ2-5; D possibly corresponds to TRBD1 (5 bases). The germline V gene encodes CDR1 SEHNR and CDR2 FQNEAQ (reference sequence). The CDR3 is 12 residues long. CDR3 in DNA: TGTGCCAGCAACTTACAGGAAGAGACCCAGTACTTC. Its protein product is CASNLQEETQYF.